This entry features one TCR beta chain sequence. This sample stems from a study of blood T cell repertoires in COVID-19. For the study at large: From T cells, B-cell-depleted T cells, or PBMCs came the material, which was cDNA or gDNA.

Methods used by the authors: Amplification with reference gene primers provided the estimates of nucleated cell counts. Profiling relied on immunoSEQ multiplex PCR, and the TCRdb table lists in-frame clones only, not all of them. For V, J and clone size, that table is used; D and trimming come from the DNA. The data contain approximately 140,000 clones, approximately 86% of them singletons. Sequencing input: peripheral blood. This clonotype was sampled from a man between 65 and 79 years old with acute or convalescent COVID-19.

CDR3 sequence: CASSQDRGNQPQHF. The CDR3 DNA reads as TGTGCCAGCAGCCAGGACAGGGGCAATCAGCCCCAGCATTTT. The chain links TRBV7-8 to TRBJ1-5; 8 nucleotides align to TRBD1. V was clipped by 5 bases and J by 2 bases; unmatched bases: 2. Germline CDR1 is SGHVS and CDR2 is FQNEAQ. This CDR3 has 14 amino acids.